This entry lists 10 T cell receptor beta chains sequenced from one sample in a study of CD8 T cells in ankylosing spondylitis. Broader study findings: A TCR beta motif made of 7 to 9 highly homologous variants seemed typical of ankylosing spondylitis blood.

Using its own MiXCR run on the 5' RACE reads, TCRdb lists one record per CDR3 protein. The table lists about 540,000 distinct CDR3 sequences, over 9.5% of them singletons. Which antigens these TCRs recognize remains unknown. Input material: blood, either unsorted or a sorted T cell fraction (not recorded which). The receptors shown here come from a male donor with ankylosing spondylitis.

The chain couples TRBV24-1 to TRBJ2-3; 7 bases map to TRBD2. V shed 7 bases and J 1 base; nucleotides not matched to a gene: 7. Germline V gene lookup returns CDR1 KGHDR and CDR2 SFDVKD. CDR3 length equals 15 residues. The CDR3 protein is CATRTGSGGTDTQYF. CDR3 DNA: TGTGCCACCAGGACCGGGAGCGGGGGCACAGATACGCAGTATTTT.

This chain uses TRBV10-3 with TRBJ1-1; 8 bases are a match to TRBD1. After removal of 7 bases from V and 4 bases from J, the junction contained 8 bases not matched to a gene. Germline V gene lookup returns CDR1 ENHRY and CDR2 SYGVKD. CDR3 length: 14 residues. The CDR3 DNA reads TGTGCCATCAAACCGACAGGGGTAGGCACTGAAGCTTTCTTT. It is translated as CAIKPTGVGTEAFF.

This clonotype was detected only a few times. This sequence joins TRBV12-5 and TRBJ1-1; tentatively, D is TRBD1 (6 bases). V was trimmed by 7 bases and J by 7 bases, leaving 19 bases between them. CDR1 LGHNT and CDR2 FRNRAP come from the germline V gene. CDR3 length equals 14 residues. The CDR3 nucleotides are TGTGCTAGTGCCCTATCCACAGGGTTCGGTGAAGCTTTCTTT. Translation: CASALSTGFGEAFF.

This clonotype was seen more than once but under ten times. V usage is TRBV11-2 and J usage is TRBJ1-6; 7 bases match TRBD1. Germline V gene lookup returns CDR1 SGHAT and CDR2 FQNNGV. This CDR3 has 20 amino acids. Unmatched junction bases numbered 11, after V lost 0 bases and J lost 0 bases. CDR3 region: CASSLDLTGSFGSYNSPLHF. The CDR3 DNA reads TGTGCCAGCAGCTTAGATTTGACAGGGTCGTTTGGCTCCTATAATTCACCCCTCCACTTT. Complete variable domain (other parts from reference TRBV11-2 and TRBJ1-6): EAGVAQSPRYKIIEKRQSVAFWCNPISGHATLYWYQQILGQGPKLLIQFQNNGVVDDSQLPKDRFSAERLKGVDSTLKIQPAKLEDSAVYLCASSLDLTGSFGSYNSPLHFGNGTRLTVT.

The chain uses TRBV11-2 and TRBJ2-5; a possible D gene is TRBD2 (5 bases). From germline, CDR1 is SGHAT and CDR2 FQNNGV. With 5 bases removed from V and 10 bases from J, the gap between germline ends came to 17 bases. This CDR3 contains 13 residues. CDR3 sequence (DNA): TGTGCCAGCAGCACACCGGGCAAACGGGGCCAGTACTTC. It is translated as CASSTPGKRGQYF. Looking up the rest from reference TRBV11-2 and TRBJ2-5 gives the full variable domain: EAGVAQSPRYKIIEKRQSVAFWCNPISGHATLYWYQQILGQGPKLLIQFQNNGVVDDSQLPKDRFSAERLKGVDSTLKIQPAKLEDSAVYLCASSTPGKRGQYFGPGTRLLVL.

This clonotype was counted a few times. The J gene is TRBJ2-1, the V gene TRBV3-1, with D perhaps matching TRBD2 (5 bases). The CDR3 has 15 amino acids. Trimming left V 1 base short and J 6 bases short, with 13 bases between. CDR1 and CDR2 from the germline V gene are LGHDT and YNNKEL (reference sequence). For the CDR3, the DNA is TGTGCCAGCAGCCAAGCGGGAAGAGCACCCAATGAGCAGTTCTTC. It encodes CASSQAGRAPNEQFF.

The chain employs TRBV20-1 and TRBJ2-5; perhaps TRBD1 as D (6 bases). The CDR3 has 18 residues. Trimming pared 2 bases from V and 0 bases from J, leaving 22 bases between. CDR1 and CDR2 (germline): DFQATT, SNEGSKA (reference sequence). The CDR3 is CSARSLRDNEKYQETQYF. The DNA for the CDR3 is TGCAGTGCTAGAAGCCTCCGGGACAATGAAAAGTACCAAGAGACCCAGTACTTC.

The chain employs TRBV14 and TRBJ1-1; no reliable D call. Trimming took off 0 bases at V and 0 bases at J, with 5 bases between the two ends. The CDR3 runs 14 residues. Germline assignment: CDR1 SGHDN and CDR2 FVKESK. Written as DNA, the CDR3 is TGTGCCAGCAGCCAAGACCTGCTGAACACTGAAGCTTTCTTT. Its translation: CASSQDLLNTEAFF.

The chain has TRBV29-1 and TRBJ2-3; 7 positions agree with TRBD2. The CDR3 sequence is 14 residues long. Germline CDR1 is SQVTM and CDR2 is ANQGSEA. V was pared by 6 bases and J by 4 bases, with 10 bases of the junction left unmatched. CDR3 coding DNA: TGCAGCGTCCCCCCGGGGGGAGTCCCAGATACGCAGTATTTT. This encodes CSVPPGGVPDTQYF.

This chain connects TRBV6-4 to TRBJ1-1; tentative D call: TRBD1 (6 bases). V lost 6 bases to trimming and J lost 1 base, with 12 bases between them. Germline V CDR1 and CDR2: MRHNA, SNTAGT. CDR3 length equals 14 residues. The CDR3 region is CASRLQGGNTEAFF. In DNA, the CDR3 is TGTGCCAGCAGACTACAGGGAGGGAACACTGAAGCTTTCTTT.